The 17 T cell receptor beta chains below were found in one sample sequenced in a study of T cells in localized non-small cell lung cancer. The repertoire was sequenced with immunoSEQ multiplex PCR; TCRdb's copy has only in-frame clones and lacks some. In the table there are about 52,000 clones, around three quarters of which are singletons. Specimen: PBMCs, collected before any cancer treatment. The receptors were gathered from a woman between 35 and 70 years old with stage II lung adenocarcinoma.

The chain recombines TRBV28 with TRBJ1-2; TRBD1 aligns across 11 bases. After removal of 2 bases from V and 7 bases from J, the junction contained 12 bases not matched to a gene. The CDR3 extends over 17 amino acids. Looked up from germline, CDR1 is MDHEN and CDR2 is SYDVKM. Written as DNA, the CDR3 is TGTGCCAGCAGTTTACAGACTTTATATGGGACAGGGGGTGGCTACACCTTC. Protein sequence: CASSLQTLYGTGGGYTF.

The genes are TRBV4-2 and TRBJ2-2; 11 bases fit TRBD2. Losses at the gene ends were 0 bases for V and 0 bases for J; bases not matched to a gene: 0. Germline-derived CDR1 and CDR2 are LGHNA and YNFKEQ. The CDR3 covers 17 residues. This chain's CDR3 is CASSQELAGANTGELFF. The CDR3 nucleotides are TGTGCCAGCAGCCAAGAACTAGCGGGGGCGAACACCGGGGAGCTGTTTTTT.

The rearrangement uses TRBV9 and TRBJ2-1; 9 bases map to TRBD1. CDR1 and CDR2 from the germline V gene are SGDLS and YYNGEE. V shed 0 bases, J shed 2 bases, and the junction held 3 bases outside the gene matches. The CDR3 has 16 residues. Here the CDR3 DNA reads TGTGCCAGCAGCGTAGAGGACAGGGGCACCTACAATGAGCAGTTCTTC. Amino acids: CASSVEDRGTYNEQFF.

The chain employs TRBV18 and TRBJ2-7; no clear D. The germline gives CDR1 KGHSH, CDR2 LQKENI. The CDR3 loop spans 12 amino acids. Trimming stripped 4 bases from V and 0 bases from J, with 4 bases between. The CDR3 sequence is CASSLSSYEQYF. DNA for the CDR3: TGTGCCAGCTCACTTAGCTCCTACGAGCAGTACTTC.

CDR3 sequence (DNA): TGTGCCAGTCGGGAGGTGGATAGCACAGATACGCAGTATTTT. Translating gives CASREVDSTDTQYF. The J gene is TRBJ2-3, the V gene TRBV19; TRBD2 matches 7 bases. With V trimmed by 8 bases and J by 0 bases, 5 bases remained unmatched. CDR3 length: 14 residues. Germline CDR1 LNHDA, CDR2 SQIVND (reference sequence). Filled out from reference TRBV19 and TRBJ2-3, the complete variable domain reads DGGITQSPKYLFRKEGQNVTLSCEQNLNHDAMYWYRQDPGQGLRLIYYSQIVNDFQKGDIAEGYSVSREKKESFPLTVTSAQKNPTAFYLCASREVDSTDTQYFGPGTRLTVL.

The genes are TRBV28 and TRBJ2-7; D is perhaps TRBD1 (6 bases). V shed 5 bases and J shed 1 base, with 6 bases lying between them. The germline CDR1 and CDR2 sequences are MDHEN and SYDVKM. There are 12 residues in the CDR3. CDR3 coding DNA: TGTGCCAGCAGTACAGGGTCCTACGAGCAGTACTTC. It is translated as CASSTGSYEQYF.

Note on this clone: Just one base apart from a much larger clone, this may be a read error. This sample also contains other DNA sequences that code for the same CDR3. This sequence joins TRBV7-9 and TRBJ1-1, with D unresolved. CDR1 and CDR2 (germline): SEHNR, FQNEAQ (reference sequence). The length of the CDR3 is 13 residues. V lost 1 base and J 0 bases, leaving 3 bases between the germline ends. In DNA form, the CDR3 reads TGTGCCAGCAGCTTAGATATGAACACTGAAGCTTTCTTT. It translates to CASSLDMNTEAFF.

This clone was picked up a small number of times. The chain carries TRBV27 and TRBJ1-2; no clear D gene. Trimming took 6 bases from V and 8 from J, leaving 13 bases between them. The CDR3 sequence is 12 residues long. Germline V gives CDR1 MNHEY, CDR2 SMNVEV (reference sequence). The CDR3 here is CASRRREGGYTF. The CDR3 DNA is TGTGCCAGCAGGAGGCGTGAGGGAGGCTACACCTTC.

The chain joins TRBV6-6 to TRBJ2-1; D gene ambiguous. The germline V gene has CDR1 MNHNY and CDR2 SVGAGI (reference sequence). The CDR3 length is 12 residues. Trimming took off 2 bases at V and 5 bases at J, with 4 bases between the two ends. The CDR3 loop reads CASSYGDNEQFF. The CDR3 DNA reads TGTGCCAGCAGTTACGGGGACAATGAGCAGTTCTTC.

V usage is TRBV11-2 and J usage is TRBJ1-5; no clear D gene. Deletions cut 5 bases from V and 5 bases from J, with 10 bases between. The CDR3 runs 13 residues. Germline loops: CDR1 SGHAT, CDR2 FQNNGV. The CDR3 DNA sequence: TGTGCCAGCAGCCTACGATCGGATCAGCCCCAGCATTTT. Translation gives CASSLRSDQPQHF.

This chain links TRBV7-2 with TRBJ1-2; 9 nucleotides align to TRBD1. Germline CDR1 and CDR2: SGHTA and FQGNSA. CDR3 size: 16 residues. With V trimmed by 6 bases and J by 8 bases, 16 bases remained unmatched. Written as DNA, the CDR3 is TGTGCCAGCAGGGCCACAGTGGGAGACAGGGGGGGAGGCTACACCTTC. It yields the protein CASRATVGDRGGGYTF.

The J gene is TRBJ1-1, the V gene TRBV6-5, with D uncertain. Trimming pared 0 bases from V and 5 bases from J, leaving 10 bases between. This CDR3 contains 14 residues. Per germline, CDR1 MNHEY and CDR2 SVGAGI. CDR3 sequence reads: CASSYSRRYTEAFF. CDR3 nucleotides: TGTGCCAGCAGTTACTCCAGGCGCTATACTGAAGCTTTCTTT.

The DNA of the CDR3 is TGTGCCAGCAGAAAACGGTTGGAAACCGGGGAGCTGTTTTTT. Its protein is CASRKRLETGELFF. The chain couples TRBV6-4 to TRBJ2-2; unclear D gene. Germline V gene lookup returns CDR1 MRHNA and CDR2 SNTAGT. V was pared by 6 bases and J by 5 bases, with 13 bases between. This CDR3 comprises 14 residues.

The count of this clone is one. V gene TRBV7-2 combines with J gene TRBJ2-7; D is unclear. Per the germline V gene, CDR1 is SGHTA and CDR2 is FQGNSA. The ends were cut back, 2 bases at V and 0 bases at J, with 8 bases in the middle. The CDR3 length is 14 residues. CDR3 nucleotides: TGTGCCAGCAGCTTAATGGGCAGCTCCTACGAGCAGTACTTC. Protein sequence: CASSLMGSSYEQYF.

CDR3 bases: TGTGCCAGCAGTGACCCCAAGCGGGGGGGCAGGAATGAGCAGTTCTTC. It encodes CASSDPKRGGRNEQFF. The V and J genes are TRBV25-1 and TRBJ2-1; 10 positions agree with TRBD2. CDR3 length: 16 amino acids. Losses at the gene ends were 3 bases for V and 7 bases for J; bases not matched to a gene: 9. Germline CDR1 MGHDK, CDR2 SYGVNS.

In this sample, this clone turned up a few times. V gene TRBV9 combines with J gene TRBJ2-2, with D possibly being TRBD1 (5 bases). V gave up 7 bases and J gave up 5 bases, with 15 bases separating them. This CDR3 contains 14 residues. Germline-derived CDR1 and CDR2 are SGDLS and YYNGEE. The CDR3 DNA sequence: TGTGCCAGCTCGGCAGGGTGGATGACCGGGGAGCTGTTTTTT. Its protein product is CASSAGWMTGELFF. The variable domain in full, completed from reference TRBV9 and TRBJ2-2, reads DSGVTQTPKHLITATGQRVTLRCSPRSGDLSVYWYQQSLDQGLQFLIQYYNGEERAKGNILERFSAQQFPDLHSELNLSSLELGDSALYFCASSAGWMTGELFFGEGSRLTVL.

V usage is TRBV2 and J usage is TRBJ1-1; D is perhaps TRBD1 (5 bases). Deletions cut 7 bases from V and 7 bases from J, with 10 bases between. CDR3 length: 11 residues. Looked up from germline, CDR1 is SNHLY and CDR2 is FYNNEI. This CDR3 is CASTWDVEAFF. The CDR3 region has the DNA TGTGCCAGCACCTGGGACGTTGAAGCTTTCTTT.